This TCR beta chain is from a study of blood T cell repertoires in COVID-19. Background on the study: T cells, B-cell-depleted T cells, or PBMCs provided the cDNA or gDNA that served as material.

The CDR3 totals 14 residues. The V and J ends lost 3 bases and 3 bases, in that order; junction bases with no gene match: 4. Germline-derived CDR1 and CDR2 are SEHNR and FQNEAQ (reference sequence). Source study methods: Nucleated cell counts were estimated from reference gene primer amplification. Some clones are missing from TCRdb's copy, which holds only in-frame ones; the method was immunoSEQ multiplex PCR. V and J calls and clone size are those listed in that table; D and trimming were worked out from the DNA. The table has about 400,000 clones, more than 80% seen once. The gene calls are TRBV7-9 and TRBJ2-5, with 7 bases matching TRBD2. This clonotype was obtained from a man in his forties with acute or convalescent COVID-19. Sample: peripheral blood. The CDR3 region has the DNA TGTGCCAGCAGCTTGATGGCGGGGGAAGAGACCCAGTACTTC. Translated: CASSLMAGEETQYF.